This T cell receptor (beta chain) was sequenced in a study of regulatory T cells in long-lasting Graves disease. CDR3 size: 15 residues. The germline V gene has CDR1 MDHEN and CDR2 SYDVKM. V was pared by 3 bases and J by 5 bases, with 6 bases of the junction left unmatched. Time point denoted: newly diagnosed GD, antithyroid drugs for less than 3 months. Scientists built the TCR library using RNA that was extracted from PBMCs. Arm-PCR of CDR3 regions and iRepertoire HTBI primers were the basis on which TCR beta libraries were built. TCRdb called the multiplex PCR reads again in MiXCR, with one record for every CDR3 protein. The table includes 400,000 to 500,000 distinct CDR3 sequences, 15% to 20% detected once. These same records also appear under a second study, on T cells in Graves' hyperthyroidism and ophthalmopathy.

Specimen: peripheral blood mononuclear cells (PBMCs), collected at new diagnosis, from a patient treated with antithyroid drugs. The TCR originated in a woman in her thirties with Graves disease. V and J are TRBV28 and TRBJ2-2; 7 nucleotides line up with TRBD2. The CDR3 region is CASSLERGRTGELFF. The DNA for the CDR3 is TGTGCCAGCAGTTTGGAACGCGGGAGAACCGGGGAGCTGTTTTTT.